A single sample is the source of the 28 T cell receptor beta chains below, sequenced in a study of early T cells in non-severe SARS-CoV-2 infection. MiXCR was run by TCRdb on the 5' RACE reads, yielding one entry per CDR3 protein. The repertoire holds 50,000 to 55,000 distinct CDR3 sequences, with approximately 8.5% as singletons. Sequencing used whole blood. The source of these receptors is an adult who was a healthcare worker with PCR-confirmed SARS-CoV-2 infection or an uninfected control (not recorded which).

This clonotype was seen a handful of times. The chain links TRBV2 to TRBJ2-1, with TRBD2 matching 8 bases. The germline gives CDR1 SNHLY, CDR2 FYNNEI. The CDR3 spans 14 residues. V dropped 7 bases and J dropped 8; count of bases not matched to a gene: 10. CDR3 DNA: TGTGCCAGCATGACCAGCGGGAGCGGGTATGAGCAGTTCTTC. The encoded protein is CASMTSGSGYEQFF.

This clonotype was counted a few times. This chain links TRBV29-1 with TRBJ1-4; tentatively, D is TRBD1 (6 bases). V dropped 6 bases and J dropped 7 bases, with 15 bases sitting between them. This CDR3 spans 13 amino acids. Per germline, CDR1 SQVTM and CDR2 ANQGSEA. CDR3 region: CSVETTGFEKLFF. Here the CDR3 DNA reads TGCAGCGTCGAAACGACAGGATTTGAAAAACTGTTTTTT.

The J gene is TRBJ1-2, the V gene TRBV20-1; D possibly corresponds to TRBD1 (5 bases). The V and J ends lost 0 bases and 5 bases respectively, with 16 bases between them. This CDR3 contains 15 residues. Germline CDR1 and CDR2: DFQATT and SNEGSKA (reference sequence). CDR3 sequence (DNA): TGCAGTGCTAGAGATCTGTTAACAGGCGTATATGGCTACACCTTC. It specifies CSARDLLTGVYGYTF.

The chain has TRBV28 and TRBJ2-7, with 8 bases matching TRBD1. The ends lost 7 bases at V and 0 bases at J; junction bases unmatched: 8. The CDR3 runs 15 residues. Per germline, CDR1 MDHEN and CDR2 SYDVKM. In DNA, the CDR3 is TGTGCCAGCACCAGACAGGGGTCGTACTCCTACGAGCAGTACTTC. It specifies CASTRQGSYSYEQYF.

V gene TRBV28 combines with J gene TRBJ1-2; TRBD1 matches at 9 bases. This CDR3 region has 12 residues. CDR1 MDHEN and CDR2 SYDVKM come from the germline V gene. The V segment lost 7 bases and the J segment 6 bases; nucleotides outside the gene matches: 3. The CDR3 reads CASTGQGHGYTF. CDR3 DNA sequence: TGTGCCAGCACCGGACAGGGGCATGGCTACACCTTC.

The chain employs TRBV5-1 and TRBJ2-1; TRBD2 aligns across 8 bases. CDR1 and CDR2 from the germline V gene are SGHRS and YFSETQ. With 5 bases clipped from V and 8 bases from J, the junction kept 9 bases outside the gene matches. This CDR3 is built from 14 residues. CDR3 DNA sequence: TGCGCCAGCAGTGAAGCGGGAGTGATCGATGAGCAGTTCTTC. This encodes CASSEAGVIDEQFF.

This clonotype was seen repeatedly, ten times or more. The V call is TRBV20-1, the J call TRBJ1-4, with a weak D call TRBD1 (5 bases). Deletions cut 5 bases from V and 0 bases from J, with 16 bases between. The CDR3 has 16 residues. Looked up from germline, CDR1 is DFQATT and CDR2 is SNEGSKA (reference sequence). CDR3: CSAGEASGATNEKLFF. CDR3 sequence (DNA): TGCAGTGCTGGGGAGGCGTCGGGGGCAACTAATGAAAAACTGTTTTTT.

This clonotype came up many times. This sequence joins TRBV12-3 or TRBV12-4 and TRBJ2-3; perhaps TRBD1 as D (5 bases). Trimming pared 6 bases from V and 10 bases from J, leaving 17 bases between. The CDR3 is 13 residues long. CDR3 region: CASRDTGVVAQYF. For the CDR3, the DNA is TGTGCCAGCAGGGACACGGGCGTGGTGGCGCAGTATTTT.

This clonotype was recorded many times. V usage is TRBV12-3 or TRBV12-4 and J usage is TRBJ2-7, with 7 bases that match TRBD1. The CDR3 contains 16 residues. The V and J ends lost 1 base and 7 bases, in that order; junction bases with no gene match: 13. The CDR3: CASSLGWITARGEQYF. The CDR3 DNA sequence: TGTGCCAGCAGTTTAGGCTGGATCACAGCCAGGGGGGAGCAGTACTTC.

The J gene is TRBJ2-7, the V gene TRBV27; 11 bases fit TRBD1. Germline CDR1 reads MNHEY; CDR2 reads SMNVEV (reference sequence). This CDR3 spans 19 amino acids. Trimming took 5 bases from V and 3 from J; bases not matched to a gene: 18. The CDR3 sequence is CASSQGQGAGFRGVYEQYF. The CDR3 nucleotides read TGTGCCAGCAGTCAAGGACAGGGGGCTGGGTTTCGAGGGGTCTACGAGCAGTACTTC.

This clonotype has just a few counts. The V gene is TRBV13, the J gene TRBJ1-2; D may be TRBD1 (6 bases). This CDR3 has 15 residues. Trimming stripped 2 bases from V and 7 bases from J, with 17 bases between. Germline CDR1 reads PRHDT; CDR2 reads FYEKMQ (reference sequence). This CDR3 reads CASSLSRGLTSGYTF. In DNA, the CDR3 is TGTGCCAGCAGCTTATCGCGGGGGCTCACCAGTGGCTACACCTTC.

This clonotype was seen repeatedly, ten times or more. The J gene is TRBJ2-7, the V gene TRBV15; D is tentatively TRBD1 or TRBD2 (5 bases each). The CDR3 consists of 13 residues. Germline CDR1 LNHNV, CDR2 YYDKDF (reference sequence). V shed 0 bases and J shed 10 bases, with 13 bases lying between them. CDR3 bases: TGTGCCACCAGCAGAGATCCGGCCAGGGACCAGTACTTC. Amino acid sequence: CATSRDPARDQYF.

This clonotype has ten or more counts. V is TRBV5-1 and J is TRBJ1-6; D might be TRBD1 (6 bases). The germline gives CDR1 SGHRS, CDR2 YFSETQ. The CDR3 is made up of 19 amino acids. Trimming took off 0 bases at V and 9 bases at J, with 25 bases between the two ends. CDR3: CASSLGAGAGSLGFSPLHF. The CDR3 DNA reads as TGCGCCAGCAGCTTGGGGGCAGGGGCCGGGAGCCTTGGCTTTTCACCCCTCCACTTT.

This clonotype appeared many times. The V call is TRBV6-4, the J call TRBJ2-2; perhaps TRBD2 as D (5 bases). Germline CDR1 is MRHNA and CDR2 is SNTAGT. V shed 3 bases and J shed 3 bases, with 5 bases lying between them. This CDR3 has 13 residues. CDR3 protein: CASSERDTGELFF. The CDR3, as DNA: TGTGCCAGCAGTGAGCGGGACACCGGGGAGCTGTTTTTT.

The DNA of the CDR3 is TGTGCCAGTAGATACTCCGGGTCAACGTACGAGCAGTACTTC. Its protein product is CASRYSGSTYEQYF. The chain joins TRBV19 to TRBJ2-7; D unresolved. V was pared by 6 bases and J by 4 bases, with 16 bases between. The germline V gene encodes CDR1 LNHDA and CDR2 SQIVND (reference sequence). The CDR3 is made up of 14 amino acids.

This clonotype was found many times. The DNA for the CDR3 is TGTGCCAGCAGCCATCTCATCCAAATAGCGGGAGCCTACAATGAGCAGTTCTTC. As protein: CASSHLIQIAGAYNEQFF. V gene TRBV6-2 or TRBV6-3 combines with J gene TRBJ2-1; TRBD2 matches 9 bases. After removal of 6 bases from V and 2 bases from J, the junction contained 14 bases not matched to a gene. Germline V gene lookup returns CDR1 MNHEY and CDR2 SVGEGT. The CDR3 is 18 residues long.

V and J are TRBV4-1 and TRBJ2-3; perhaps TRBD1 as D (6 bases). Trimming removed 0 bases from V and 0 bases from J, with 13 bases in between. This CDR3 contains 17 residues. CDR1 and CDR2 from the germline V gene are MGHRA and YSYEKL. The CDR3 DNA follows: TGCGCCAGCAGCCAAGAGAACCAGGGGCTGAGCACAGATACGCAGTATTTT. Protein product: CASSQENQGLSTDTQYF.

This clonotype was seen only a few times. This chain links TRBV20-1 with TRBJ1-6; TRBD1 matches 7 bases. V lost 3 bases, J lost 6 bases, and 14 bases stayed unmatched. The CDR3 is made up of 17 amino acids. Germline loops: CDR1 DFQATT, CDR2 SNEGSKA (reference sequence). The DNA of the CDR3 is TGCAGTGCTAGCGGGGACAGCCGTCCGTCACCTAATTCACCCCTCCACTTT. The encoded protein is CSASGDSRPSPNSPLHF.

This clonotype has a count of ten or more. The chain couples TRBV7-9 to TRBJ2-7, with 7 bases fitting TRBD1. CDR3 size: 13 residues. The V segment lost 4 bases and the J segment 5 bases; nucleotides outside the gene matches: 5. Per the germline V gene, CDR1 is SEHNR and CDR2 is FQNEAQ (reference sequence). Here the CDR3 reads CASSSTGVNEQYF. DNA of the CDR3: TGTGCCAGCAGCTCCACAGGGGTTAACGAGCAGTACTTC.

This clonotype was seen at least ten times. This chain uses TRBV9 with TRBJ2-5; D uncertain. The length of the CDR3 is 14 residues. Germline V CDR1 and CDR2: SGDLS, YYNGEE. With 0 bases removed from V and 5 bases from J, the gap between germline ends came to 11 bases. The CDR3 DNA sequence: TGTGCCAGCAGCGTAGAGGTAGGGTACGAGACCCAGTACTTC. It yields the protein CASSVEVGYETQYF.

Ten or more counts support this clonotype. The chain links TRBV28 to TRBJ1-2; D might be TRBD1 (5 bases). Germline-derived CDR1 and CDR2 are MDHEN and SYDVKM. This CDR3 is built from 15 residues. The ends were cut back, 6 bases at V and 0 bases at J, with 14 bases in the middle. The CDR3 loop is CASRSDSVANYGYTF. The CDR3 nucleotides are TGTGCCAGCAGGTCAGACAGCGTTGCTAACTATGGCTACACCTTC.

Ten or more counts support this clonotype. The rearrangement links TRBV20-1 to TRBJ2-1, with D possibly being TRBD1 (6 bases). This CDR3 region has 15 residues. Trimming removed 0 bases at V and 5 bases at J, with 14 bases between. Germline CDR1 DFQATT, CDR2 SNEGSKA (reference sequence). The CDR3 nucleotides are TGCAGTGCTAGAGATATGGGACAAATAAACAATGAGCAGTTCTTC. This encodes CSARDMGQINNEQFF.

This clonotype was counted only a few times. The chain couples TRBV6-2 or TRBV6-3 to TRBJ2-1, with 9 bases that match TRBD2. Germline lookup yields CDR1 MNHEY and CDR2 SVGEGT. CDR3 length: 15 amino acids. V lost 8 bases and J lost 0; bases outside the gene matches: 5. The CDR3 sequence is CASLAGWSSYNEQFF. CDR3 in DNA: TGTGCCAGCCTAGCGGGATGGAGCTCCTACAATGAGCAGTTCTTC.

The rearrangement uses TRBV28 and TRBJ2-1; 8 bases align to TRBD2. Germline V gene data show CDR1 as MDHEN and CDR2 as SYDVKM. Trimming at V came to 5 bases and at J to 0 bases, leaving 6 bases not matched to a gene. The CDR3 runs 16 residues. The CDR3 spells CASSRSGGSSYNEQFF. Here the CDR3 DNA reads TGTGCCAGCAGTAGAAGCGGGGGCAGCTCCTACAATGAGCAGTTCTTC.

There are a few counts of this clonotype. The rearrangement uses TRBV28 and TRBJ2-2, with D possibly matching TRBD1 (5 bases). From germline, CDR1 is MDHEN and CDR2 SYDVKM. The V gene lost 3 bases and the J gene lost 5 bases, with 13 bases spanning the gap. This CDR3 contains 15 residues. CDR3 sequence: CASSLVTANTGELFF. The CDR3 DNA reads TGTGCCAGCAGTTTGGTGACAGCTAATACCGGGGAGCTGTTTTTT.

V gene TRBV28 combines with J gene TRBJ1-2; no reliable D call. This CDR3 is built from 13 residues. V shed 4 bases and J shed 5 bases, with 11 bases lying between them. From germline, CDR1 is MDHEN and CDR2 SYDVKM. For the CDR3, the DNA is TGTGCCAGCAGTTGGAGACGGATATATGGCTACACCTTC. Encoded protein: CASSWRRIYGYTF.

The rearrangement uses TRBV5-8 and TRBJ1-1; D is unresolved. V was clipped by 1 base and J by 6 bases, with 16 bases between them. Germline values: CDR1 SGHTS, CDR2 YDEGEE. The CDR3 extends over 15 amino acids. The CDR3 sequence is CASSLSPSRRAEAFF. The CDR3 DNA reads TGTGCCAGCAGCTTGTCTCCATCACGACGTGCTGAAGCTTTCTTT.

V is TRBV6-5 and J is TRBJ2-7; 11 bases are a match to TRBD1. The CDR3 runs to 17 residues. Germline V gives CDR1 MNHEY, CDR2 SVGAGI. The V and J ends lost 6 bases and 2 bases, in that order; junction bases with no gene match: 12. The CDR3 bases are TGTGCCAGCAGGACACTTCGTAGGACAGGGGGCGCCTACGAGCAGTACTTC. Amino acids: CASRTLRRTGGAYEQYF.